The clone carrying this TCR beta chain was found many times. What it binds is not known. TCRdb ran MiXCR on the reads and lists one entry per CDR3 protein. The data hold around 180,000 distinct CDR3 sequences, with roughly a fifth observed a single time. The germline V and J ends were trimmed by 3 bases and 0 bases, with 14 bases remaining between them. Per germline, CDR1 SGHTA and CDR2 FQGNSA. The CDR3 totals 17 residues. This sample was included in a study of T cell repertoires in cytomegalovirus infection. Turning to the study itself: Carrying CMV and the relevant HLA type showed in public TCR beta signatures.

Whole-study results and caveats: Ex vivo, HLA-C-restricted CMV-specific TCR beta clonotypes prevailed over the rest of the response.

The sample was PBMCs. The chain combines TRBV7-2 with TRBJ1-4; D gene unclear. The TCR sequence derives from a human donor in good health (CMV status not recorded). Some clones in this sample may be carry-over from other donors' samples. The CDR3 DNA reads TGTGCCAGCAGCTTGGACCCCTTGCCCGCAACTAATGAAAAACTGTTTTTT. It yields the protein CASSLDPLPATNEKLFF.